The entry that follows covers one T cell receptor (beta chain) sequence. Its target is not known. The CDR3 extends over 16 amino acids. Germline CDR1 is SGHTA and CDR2 is FQGNSA. The data derive from a study of cytomegalovirus exposure and HLA in healthy donors. 60 Vbeta and 13 Jbeta primers were used in PCR. TCRdb keeps only in-frame clones here, not all; method: immunoSEQ multiplex PCR. Here the sample spans some 91,000 clones, roughly 80% being singletons. Study conclusions and caveats: In an earlier analysis, about 87% or about 30%: the productive usage of most TCR beta V segments.

Sequencing used PBMCs. This receptor was obtained from a man between 40 and 49 years old in good health and CMV-seropositive. The J gene is TRBJ2-5, the V gene TRBV7-2; 13 bases are a match to TRBD2. The J call could be wrong; TRBJ2-7 is a better fit for the DNA end. The CDR3 DNA is TGTGCCAGCAGTGGACTAGCGGGGGCGTGGAAGCCCGAGCAGTACTTC. Encoded protein: CASSGLAGAWKPEQYF.